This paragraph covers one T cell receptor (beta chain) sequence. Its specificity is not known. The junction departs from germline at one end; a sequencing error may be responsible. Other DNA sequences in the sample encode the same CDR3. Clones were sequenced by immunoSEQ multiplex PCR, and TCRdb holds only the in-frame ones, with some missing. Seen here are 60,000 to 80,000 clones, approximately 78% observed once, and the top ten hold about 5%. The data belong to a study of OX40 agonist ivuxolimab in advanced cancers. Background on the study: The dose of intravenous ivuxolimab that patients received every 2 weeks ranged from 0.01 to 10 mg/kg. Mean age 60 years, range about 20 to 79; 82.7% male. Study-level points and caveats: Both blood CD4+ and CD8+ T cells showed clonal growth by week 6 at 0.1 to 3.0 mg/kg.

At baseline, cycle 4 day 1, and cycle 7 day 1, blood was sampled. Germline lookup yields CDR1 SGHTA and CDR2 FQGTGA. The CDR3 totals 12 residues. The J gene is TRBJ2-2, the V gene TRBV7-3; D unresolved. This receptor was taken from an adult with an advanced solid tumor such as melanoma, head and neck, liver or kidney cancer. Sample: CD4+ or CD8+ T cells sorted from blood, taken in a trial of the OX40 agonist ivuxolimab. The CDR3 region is CASSANTGELFF. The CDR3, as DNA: TGTGCCAGCAGCGCGAACACAGGGGAGCTGTTTTTT.